This T cell receptor beta chain was captured by sequencing in a study of CD8 T cells in Susac syndrome. Broader study findings: When the CD4+ T cell repertoires of patients with Susac syndrome were examined, they did not show any clonal expansion.

Concerning this clonotype: What it binds is not known.

The CDR3 loop spans 15 amino acids. From germline, CDR1 is SQVTM and CDR2 ANQGSEA. The ends lost 0 bases at V and 7 bases at J; junction bases unmatched: 7. RNA in amounts of roughly 0.5 to 1 ug was reverse transcribed with random hexamers. TCRdb used MiXCR to reprocess the immunoSEQ multiplex PCR reads, holding one entry per CDR3 protein. The repertoire includes more than 100,000 distinct CDR3 sequences, over 90% of them detected once, and roughly 0.14% sits in the top ten. The clonotype was recovered from a human donor with Susac syndrome. Specimen: CD4+ T cells from PBMCs. V usage is TRBV29-1 and J usage is TRBJ2-5; 11 positions agree with TRBD1. In DNA, the CDR3 is TGCAGCGTTGAAGAAGGACAGGGGGCGTCCGGGACCCAGTACTTC. Translation: CSVEEGQGASGTQYF.